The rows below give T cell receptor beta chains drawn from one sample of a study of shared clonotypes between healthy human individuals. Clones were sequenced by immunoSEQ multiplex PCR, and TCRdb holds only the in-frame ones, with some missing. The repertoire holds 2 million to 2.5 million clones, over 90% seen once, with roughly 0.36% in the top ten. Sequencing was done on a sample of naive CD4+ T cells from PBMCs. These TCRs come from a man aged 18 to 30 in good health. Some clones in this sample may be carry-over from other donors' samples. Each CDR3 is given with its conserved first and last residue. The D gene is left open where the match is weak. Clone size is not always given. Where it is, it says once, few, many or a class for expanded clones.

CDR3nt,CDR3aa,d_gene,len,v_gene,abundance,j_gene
TGCGCCAGCAGCCTCCCGGCCGAGCAGTACTTC,CASSLPAEQYF,.,11,TRBV4-3,.,TRBJ2-7
TGTGCCAGCAGCACCCAGGGGACTCTGTCCTCCTACGAGCAGTACTTC,CASSTQGTLSSYEQYF,.,16,TRBV27,.,TRBJ2-7
TGCGCCAGCAGCCAAGATCCGACTAGATCAGATACGCAGTATTTT,CASSQDPTRSDTQYF,.,15,TRBV4-3,.,TRBJ2-3
TGCGCCAGCAGGCCTTCGGGGACCCCTGGGACAGATACGCAGTATTTT,CASRPSGTPGTDTQYF,.,16,TRBV5-1,.,TRBJ2-3
TGTGCCAGCAGCTTGGCCGACAGGGAAAACACCATATATTTT,CASSLADRENTIYF,TRBD1,14,TRBV7-3,once,TRBJ1-3
TGCGCCAGCAGCCAGCGACAGGGTAGTGGCTACACCTTC,CASSQRQGSGYTF,TRBD1,13,TRBV4-3,few,TRBJ1-2
TGTGCCAGCAGTCCAAGGAACGGGGAGCTGTTTTTT,CASSPRNGELFF,.,12,TRBV28,.,TRBJ2-2
TGCGCCAGCAGCTTGACTCTAGCGGGCTACGAGCAGTACTTC,CASSLTLAGYEQYF,TRBD2,14,TRBV5-1,.,TRBJ2-7
TGTGCCAGCAGCGTAGCGGGGACTAGCGACAATGAGCAGTTCTTC,CASSVAGTSDNEQFF,TRBD2,15,TRBV9,.,TRBJ2-1
TGTGCCAGCAGCGTAGTGGCAACCCAAGAGACCCAGTACTTC,CASSVVATQETQYF,.,14,TRBV9,.,TRBJ2-5
TGCGCCAGCAGCCCTGAGGGGGCGACCTCGAACACCGGGGAGCTGTTTTTT,CASSPEGATSNTGELFF,TRBD1,17,TRBV10-1,.,TRBJ2-2
TGTGCCAGCAGCGTAGGAGGTGGCCTGACTTCCTACGAGCAGTACTTC,CASSVGGGLTSYEQYF,.,16,TRBV9,.,TRBJ2-7
TGCGCCAGCAGCTTAGGGGGAGACGAGCAGTACTTC,CASSLGGDEQYF,.,12,TRBV5-1,.,TRBJ2-7
TGTGCCTGGAGTGACCAGGGGCCCCAGCATTTT,CAWSDQGPQHF,.,11,TRBV30,few,TRBJ1-5
TGTGCCATCAGTGACGGGACAGGGGAAAGGGCGTACTTC,CAISDGTGERAYF,TRBD1,13,TRBV10-3,.,TRBJ2-7
TGTGCCAGCAGCCCGGGTGGGATGTCCTACGAGCAGTACTTC,CASSPGGMSYEQYF,.,14,TRBV5-4,.,TRBJ2-7
TGTGCCAGTAGAGACGGGACCTTCGGTGGCTACACCTTC,CASRDGTFGGYTF,.,13,TRBV19,once,TRBJ1-2